This T cell receptor (beta chain) was retrieved from a study of post-analysis software for immune sequencing data. As for the study in general: The cohort encompassed relapsing-remitting, secondary progressive and progressive-relapsing multiple sclerosis disease courses.

With regard to this clonotype: The antigen is unknown.

Study conclusions and caveats: Controls had significantly higher normalized Chao1 diversity than multiple sclerosis patients. Samples prepared in the same batch strongly co-clustered by F measure.

Built from TCR beta cDNA, the libraries had unique molecular identifiers in them. A population of 1 to 10 million T cells gave rise to about half a million cDNA molecules. MiXCR was run by TCRdb on the PCR reads, yielding one entry per CDR3 protein. The sample carries a few hundred thousand distinct CDR3 sequences, around a third recorded once. Sample: blood. This sequence was found in a girl aged 2-17 years with multiple sclerosis.

The CDR3 here is CSAPDRGRGNTEAFF. The CDR3 DNA reads TGCAGTGCTCCGGACAGGGGGCGAGGGAACACTGAAGCTTTCTTT. V and J are TRBV20-1 and TRBJ1-1, with TRBD1 identical over 11 bases. The CDR3 is made up of 15 amino acids. Germline V gene data show CDR1 as DFQATT and CDR2 as SNEGSKA (reference sequence). V lost 5 bases to trimming and J lost 1 base; unmatched junction nucleotides: 6.